Listed below are T cell receptor beta chains from one sample, sequenced in a study of cytomegalovirus exposure and HLA in healthy donors. This table comes from immunoSEQ multiplex PCR, and its TCRdb copy is limited to in-frame clones, with some not included. The profile shows approximately 190,000 clones, more than 75% of them singletons. Material: PBMCs. These receptors were obtained from a woman in her 50s in good health and CMV-seropositive. Both conserved end residues are part of each CDR3. A D gene is named only where the DNA matches it firmly. Part of the rows lack a size; the others show once, few, many or a class for expanded clones.

V	D	J	size	CDR3	DNA
TRBV6-5	.	TRBJ2-7	once	CASSYSRQSLGGQYF	TGTGCCAGCAGTTACTCGCGGCAGAGCCTAGGGGGGCAGTACTTC
TRBV6-4	.	TRBJ2-1	.	CASSGTGGYLSWCEQFF	TGTGCCAGCAGTGGAACGGGTGGGTACCTAAGTTGGTGTGAGCAGTTCTTC
TRBV30	.	TRBJ2-7	.	CAWSDTIYEQYF	TGTGCCTGGAGTGACACCATCTACGAGCAGTACTTC
TRBV6-1	.	TRBJ2-3	.	CASSLMESTDTQYF	TGTGCCAGCAGTTTGATGGAGAGCACAGATACGCAGTATTTT
TRBV5-1	TRBD2	TRBJ2-5	.	CASSNSGSGETQYF	TGCGCCAGCAGCAATAGCGGGAGCGGAGAGACCCAGTACTTC
TRBV9	TRBD1	TRBJ2-6	.	CASSAGGPGANVLTF	TGTGCCAGCAGCGCAGGGGGTCCTGGGGCCAACGTCCTGACTTTC
TRBV4-1	.	TRBJ2-6	.	CASSQDRELSGANVLTF	TGCGCCAGCAGCCAAGATCGAGAGCTCTCTGGGGCCAACGTCCTGACTTTC
TRBV7-2	.	TRBJ1-6	.	CASSLLTGANSPLHF	TGTGCCAGCAGCTTGCTTACAGGAGCTAATTCACCCCTCCACTTT
TRBV2	.	TRBJ2-1	.	CASSENGDNEQFF	TGTGCCAGCAGTGAAAACGGTGACAATGAGCAGTTCTTC
TRBV6-1	.	TRBJ2-5	.	CASSEGGLGETQYF	TGTGCCAGCAGTGAAGGAGGGTTGGGAGAGACCCAGTACTTC
TRBV19	TRBD1	TRBJ1-2	.	CASSPPRTGIIGYTF	TGTGCCAGTAGTCCCCCTCGGACAGGGATAATCGGCTACACCTTC
TRBV30	TRBD1	TRBJ1-1	once	CAWSDHLQGGAEAFF	TGTGCCTGGAGTGACCATCTACAGGGGGGTGCTGAAGCTTTCTTT
TRBV6-5	TRBD1	TRBJ1-6	.	CASSSGQGGSPLHF	TGTGCCAGCAGTTCCGGACAGGGTGGTTCACCCCTCCACTTT
TRBV21-1	.	TRBJ1-2	.	CASSRGRYGYTF	TGTGCCAGCAGCAGGGGGAGGTATGGCTACACCTTC
TRBV6-6	.	TRBJ1-5	.	CASSYLPRDSNQPQHF	TGTGCCAGCAGTTACCTCCCCAGGGATAGCAATCAGCCCCAGCATTTT
TRBV11-1	TRBD2	TRBJ2-7	.	CASNLAGGPWQYF	TGTGCCAGCAACCTAGCGGGAGGGCCATGGCAGTACTTC
TRBV5-6	.	TRBJ2-5	.	CASSIETRWEETQYF	TGTGCCAGCAGCATCGAGACTAGATGGGAAGAGACCCAGTACTTC
TRBV10-3	.	TRBJ2-5	.	CAIGDSRETQYF	TGTGCCATCGGCGACAGTCGGGAGACCCAGTACTTC
TRBV5-8	TRBD2	TRBJ2-7	.	CASSLGLAGGPGYEQYF	TGTGCCAGCAGCTTGGGGTTAGCGGGAGGGCCTGGGTACGAGCAGTACTTC
TRBV10-2	.	TRBJ2-7	.	CASSESGTYEQYF	TGCGCCAGCAGTGAGTCTGGCACCTACGAGCAGTACTTC
TRBV10-1	TRBD2	TRBJ2-1	.	CASSESRLAVQFF	TGCGCCAGCAGTGAGTCCCGACTAGCGGTACAGTTCTTC
TRBV19	.	TRBJ2-3	.	CASSIRASERSTDTQYF	TGTGCCAGTAGTATAAGGGCTAGCGAGCGTTCCACAGATACGCAGTATTTT
TRBV7-9	TRBD1	TRBJ1-3	.	CASSTGQAVGNTIYF	TGTGCCAGCAGCACCGGACAGGCTGTTGGAAACACCATATATTTT
TRBV6-6	.	TRBJ1-2	.	CASNLQGSNYGYTF	TGTGCCAGCAATTTACAGGGCTCTAACTATGGCTACACCTTC
TRBV25-1	TRBD1	TRBJ2-5	.	CASSPGTASFQETQYF	TGTGCCAGCAGCCCCGGGACAGCGAGTTTCCAAGAGACCCAGTACTTC
TRBV12-2	.	TRBJ2-7	once	CASRPKDRAYEQYF	TGTGCAAGTCGCCCCAAAGACAGGGCCTACGAGCAGTACTTC
TRBV19	TRBD1	TRBJ1-1	.	CASSIEGQHTEAFF	TGTGCCAGTAGTATAGAGGGACAGCACACTGAAGCTTTCTTT
TRBV28	TRBD2	TRBJ2-5	.	CASTLGLAELQETQYF	TGTGCCAGCACCTTAGGACTAGCGGAACTTCAAGAGACCCAGTACTTC
TRBV27	.	TRBJ2-2	few	CASSLVVGGELFF	TGTGCCAGCAGTTTAGTAGTCGGCGGGGAGCTGTTTTTT
TRBV28	.	TRBJ1-4	.	CASTLGGRANEKLFF	TGTGCCAGCACGCTCGGGGGACGGGCTAATGAAAAACTGTTTTTT
TRBV28	TRBD2	TRBJ2-1	once	CASSLGASGGYEQFF	TGTGCCAGCAGTCTTGGGGCTAGCGGGGGTTATGAGCAGTTCTTC
TRBV5-6	TRBD1	TRBJ2-7	.	CASSLRQGSYEQYF	TGTGCCAGCAGCTTAAGACAGGGCTCCTACGAGCAGTACTTC
TRBV2	TRBD2	TRBJ2-1	.	CALAGASGGASYNEQFF	TGTGCCCTAGCCGGGGCTAGCGGGGGGGCTTCCTACAATGAGCAGTTCTTC
TRBV28	TRBD1	TRBJ2-1	.	CASSPKDIRQGLYNEQFF	TGTGCCAGCAGTCCCAAAGATATCAGACAGGGCCTCTACAATGAGCAGTTCTTC
TRBV7-7	.	TRBJ2-5	.	CASSLVGRLEETQYF	TGTGCTAGCAGCTTAGTGGGCCGTTTAGAAGAGACCCAGTACTTC
TRBV30	.	TRBJ1-1	few	CASQGSYLMNTEAFF	TGTGCCTCCCAGGGCAGCTACCTTATGAACACTGAAGCTTTCTTT
TRBV19	TRBD1	TRBJ1-2	.	CASSMTGADYGYTF	TGTGCCAGTAGTATGACAGGGGCGGACTATGGCTACACCTTC
TRBV2	.	TRBJ1-6	few	CASSTGYNSPLHF	TGTGCCAGCAGCACAGGGTATAATTCACCCCTCCACTTT
TRBV6-1	TRBD2	TRBJ2-1	.	CASTPWRESYNEQFF	TGTGCCAGCACCCCTTGGCGGGAGTCCTACAATGAGCAGTTCTTC
TRBV5-1	.	TRBJ1-1	.	CASSLEALRPNTEAFF	TGCGCCAGCAGCTTGGAAGCATTGCGGCCTAACACTGAAGCTTTCTTT
TRBV7-2	TRBD2	TRBJ2-5	.	CASGRGGRETQYF	TGTGCCAGCGGGCGGGGGGGCCGAGAGACCCAGTACTTC
TRBV28	.	TRBJ1-5	.	CASSAPGGFLSNQPQHF	TGTGCCAGCAGCGCCCCAGGCGGGTTCCTTAGCAATCAGCCCCAGCATTTT
TRBV5-4	TRBD1	TRBJ1-5	.	CASSCFSAGGGYSNQPQHF	TGTGCCAGCAGCTGTTTTTCAGCAGGGGGAGGTTATAGCAATCAGCCCCAGCATTTT